Following are 4 T cell receptor beta chains from one sample sequenced in a study of T cells after yellow fever vaccination. TCRdb reprocessed the 5' RACE reads via MiXCR and lists one record per CDR3 protein. The data hold 13,000 or so distinct CDR3 sequences, with 4.5% to 5% observed a single time. The sample was PBMCs, either bulk or a sorted T-cell subset (CD4+, CD8+, memory, or dextramer-sorted; not recorded which), taken 45 days after the yellow fever booster vaccination. The source is a man in his thirties or forties who received the YFV17D yellow fever vaccine.

This clonotype has a count of ten or more. The V call is TRBV24-1, the J call TRBJ2-1; TRBD2 agrees at 7 bases. This CDR3 contains 14 residues. In germline, CDR1 is KGHDR, CDR2 SFDVKD. V lost 1 base and J lost 9; bases outside the gene matches: 5. The CDR3 loop reads CATSDFRTRGEQFF. The CDR3 DNA follows: TGTGCCACCAGTGATTTTCGGACTAGGGGTGAGCAGTTCTTC.

This clonotype was detected many times. The V gene is TRBV7-2, the J gene TRBJ2-3; D is uncertain. V was pared by 3 bases and J by 4 bases, with 8 bases between. This CDR3 comprises 13 residues. Germline V gene sequence: CDR1 SGHTA, CDR2 FQGNSA. The CDR3 here is CASSFRPPDTQYF. The DNA for the CDR3 is TGTGCCAGCAGCTTTCGTCCCCCAGATACGCAGTATTTT.

This clonotype was observed at least ten times. The chain uses TRBV30 and TRBJ2-7; D remains unclear. The CDR3 has 11 amino acids. The V end was cut by 4 bases, the J end by 0 bases, with 4 bases between. Germline CDR1 is GTSNPN and CDR2 is SVGIG (reference sequence). CDR3 in amino acids: CAWTDSYEQYF. The CDR3 nucleotides read TGTGCCTGGACGGACTCCTACGAGCAGTACTTC.

This clonotype was seen at least ten times. The chain is built from TRBV29-1 and TRBJ2-7, with D perhaps matching TRBD1 or TRBD2 (5 bases each). CDR1 and CDR2 from the germline V gene are SQVTM and ANQGSEA. Trimming pared 7 bases from V and 2 bases from J, leaving 15 bases between. The CDR3 is made up of 13 amino acids. In DNA form, the CDR3 reads TGCAGCGGCCGGGACGGTCCTACCTACGAGCAGTACTTC. Translation: CSGRDGPTYEQYF.